The sequence of this T cell receptor beta chain was determined in a study of graft-versus-host responses after intestinal transplantation (dated by TCRdb to 2020 to 2023). A note on the overall study: Recipients received multivisceral, liver-intestinal, or isolated intestinal transplants. The cohort enrolled 24 intestinal transplant recipients, one of whom was a retransplant, and a few patients without pretransplant specimens were excluded. Alloreactive clones were identified by sequencing pre-transplant mixed lymphocyte reaction products and comparing these products with unstimulated pre-transplant donor and recipient T cells. Every recipient was given anti-thymocyte globulin induction, followed by approximately 3 years of maintenance tacrolimus and steroids. A peak of at least 4% donor T cells among recipient peripheral blood mononuclear cells was the definition used for donor T cell macrochimerism. After intestinal transplantation, graft-versus-host and host-versus-graft alloreactive T cell clones in the graft, circulation and bone marrow were tracked using bulk TCR-beta CDR3 sequencing. Rather than being sequenced by the commercial service, samples from a few later patients were sequenced in-house on an Illumina MiSeq and processed with MiXCR.

Interpreted using the paper, the time point label stands for: cells obtained before transplantation from donor or recipient. CD3+CD4+ and CD3+CD8+ populations were FACS-sorted from unstimulated pre-transplant donor and recipient cells taken from spleen or lymph nodes. The library was obtained by the immunoSEQ multiplex PCR assay. For most patients, genomic DNA was isolated using the Qiagen DNeasy Blood and Tissue Kit and was shipped frozen to Adaptive Biotechnologies for TCR sequencing. For most patients, high-throughput TCR-beta CDR3 sequencing of genomic DNA was performed by Adaptive Biotechnologies. The study's processing was this. TCR sequencing data were retrieved from Adaptive's ImmunoSEQ software for 15 to 20 patients, whereas a few other patients were processed with MiXCR and VDJtools. To correct CD4 versus CD8 sorting errors, sequences present in both subsets at a frequency ratio below 5:1 were removed. CDR3 nucleotide sequences shared between donor and recipient were removed because their origin could not be assigned. Alloreactive clones required at least 2-fold expansion over unstimulated cells and minimum CFSE-low frequency of 0.002% (template counts) or 0.001% (read counts). Clones detected in sequenced pre-transplant spleen, lymph node, or MLR CFSE-low populations of the donor or recipient were defined as mappable. The cumulative frequency of alloreactive clones was calculated as a percentage of all sequences, weighted by copy number. In TCRdb, the immuneACCESS table is reduced to in-frame sequences with V and J assigned. These tables do not hold every clone; where another copy was compared, an unresolved V gene accounts for under half, and the others remain unexplained. The DNA gave D and trimming, while V, J and clone size come from that table. In this sample the table shows around 97,000 clones, 91% of which occur a single time. The biggest ten clones account for roughly 0.2% of the sample.

The CDR3, from cysteine to phenylalanine, totals 11 residues. The CDR3 DNA has 33 bases and is translated from base 1. Looking up the germline V gene yields CDR1 SQVTM and CDR2 ANQGSEA. V was cut back by 3 bases and J by 5 bases, leaving a gap of 7 bases between them. For this clone: Its specific antigen is unknown. No qualities accompany the bases; no much larger clone lies one base away.

The research as a whole found: High GvH to HvG T cell clonal ratios were observed in the allografts of patients with donor T cell macrochimerism. Peak levels of circulating GvH clones were associated with declines in HvG clones early after transplant. GvH clones were detected in recipient bone marrow, and some appeared earlier in ileal mucosa or blood, consistent with an intestinal mucosal origin. Conclusions were limited by the relatively low number and heterogeneity of intestinal transplant patients.

This sequence uses TRBV29-1 and TRBJ1-2; the D gene cannot be resolved reliably. This receptor was taken from a human donor who was the organ donor for an intestinal transplant. The sample here was unstimulated CD4+ T cells sorted from spleen or lymph node cells, taken before transplant. The CDR3 here reads CSVDSGYGYTF. Read as DNA, the sequence is TGCAGCGTTGATTCCGGGTATGGCTACACCTTC.